These T cell receptor beta chains were read from a single sample in a study of control samples from healthy donors and cancer patients. The assay was immunoSEQ multiplex PCR, and TCRdb's table has in-frame clones only and misses some. This specimen shows roughly 200,000 clones; the ten leading clones hold under 2.5%. Sequenced input: blood. These receptors were collected from a woman aged 25 to 39 in good health. Both conserved end residues are part of each CDR3. A D gene is named only where the DNA matches it firmly.

J gene	V gene	D gene	CDR3 protein	CDR3 DNA
TRBJ1-5	TRBV4-3	-	CASSQDVYQPQHF	TGCGCCAGCAGCCAAGACGTATATCAGCCCCAGCATTTT
TRBJ2-5	TRBV7-9	-	CASSLEWETQYF	TGTGCCAGCAGCTTGGAATGGGAGACCCAGTACTTC
TRBJ1-2	TRBV6-5	-	CASSHRQGMRGYTF	TGTGCCAGCAGTCATCGCCAGGGAATGCGTGGCTACACCTTC
TRBJ2-1	TRBV4-3	TRBD1	CASSQDKRPGQLQFF	TGCGCCAGCAGCCAAGATAAGAGACCGGGACAGCTCCAGTTCTTC
TRBJ1-5	TRBV19	TRBD1	CASSSFRPGTGGRRSNQPQHF	TGTGCCAGTAGTTCCTTTCGTCCCGGGACAGGGGGTAGGAGGAGCAATCAGCCCCAGCATTTT
TRBJ2-3	TRBV18	TRBD1	CASSPGTGTDTQYF	TGTGCCAGCTCACCTGGGACAGGGACGGATACGCAGTATTTT
TRBJ2-2	TRBV4-2	-	CASSQGGGRGTSGELFF	TGTGCCAGCAGCCAAGGAGGCGGACGGGGAACCTCCGGGGAGCTGTTTTTT
TRBJ1-2	TRBV9	-	CASSPQQGTNYGYTF	TGTGCCAGCAGCCCTCAACAGGGAACTAACTATGGCTACACCTTC
TRBJ1-2	TRBV11-2	-	CASSLDPQPWNGYTF	TGTGCCAGCAGCTTAGATCCGCAGCCTTGGAATGGCTACACCTTC
TRBJ1-2	TRBV30	-	CARVGVEDYGYTF	TGTGCCCGCGTGGGGGTAGAGGACTATGGCTACACCTTC
TRBJ1-2	TRBV19	-	CARPLGDYYGYTF	TGTGCCAGGCCCCTGGGGGATTACTATGGCTACACCTTC
TRBJ2-3	TRBV11-2	TRBD2	CASSSRPRGGGDTQYF	TGTGCCAGCAGCTCAAGGCCTCGGGGGGGCGGAGATACGCAGTATTTT
TRBJ1-3	TRBV7-2	-	CASSPQTPTIYF	TGTGCCAGCAGCCCACAGACCCCCACCATATATTTT